The 21 T cell receptor beta chains presented below share a single source sample, sequenced in a study of neurological immune-mediated disorders. From the 5' RACE reads, TCRdb called clonotypes with MiXCR, one entry per CDR3 protein. The data hold around 130,000 distinct CDR3 sequences, with roughly 3.1% observed a single time. The sample comprised PBMCs. These receptors came from a woman aged 25 to 39 with multiple sclerosis.

Regarding this clonotype: It may be a read error: a sequence one base away is much more abundant. The chain employs TRBV7-8 and TRBJ1-1, with TRBD1 matching over 8 bases. Germline V gives CDR1 SGHVS, CDR2 FQNEAQ. The trim removed 5 bases at V and 4 bases at J, leaving 9 bases unmatched. The CDR3 extends over 15 amino acids. The CDR3 DNA reads TGTGCCAGCAGCCACGGACAGGGCCTCCTCACTGAAGCTTTCTTT. It translates to CASSHGQGLLTEAFF.

This clonotype was picked up many times. The V and J genes are TRBV5-1 and TRBJ2-1; D is ambiguous. CDR1 is SGHRS and CDR2 is YFSETQ in the germline V gene. The CDR3 spans 13 residues. The V and J ends lost 0 bases and 6 bases respectively, with 7 bases between them. CDR3 region: CASSLGRSNEQFF. The CDR3 coding sequence is TGCGCCAGCAGCTTGGGCAGAAGCAATGAGCAGTTCTTC. Supplemented by reference TRBV5-1 and TRBJ2-1, the full variable domain reads KAGVTQTPRYLIKTRGQQVTLSCSPISGHRSVSWYQQTPGQGLQFLFEYFSETQRNKGNFPGRFSGRQFSNSRSEMNVSTLELGDSALYLCASSLGRSNEQFFGPGTRLTVL.

This chain links TRBV5-6 with TRBJ1-2, with 7 positions matching TRBD1. The CDR3 runs to 14 residues. V gave up 3 bases and J gave up 8 bases; unmatched junction bases: 10. Germline loops: CDR1 SGHDT, CDR2 YYEEEE. The CDR3 is CASSSLLTGKGYTF. The CDR3 nucleotides are TGTGCCAGCAGCTCCCTTCTGACAGGGAAAGGCTACACCTTC.

This clonotype has ten or more counts. The V gene is TRBV7-9, the J gene TRBJ1-2; D is uncertain. This CDR3 comprises 15 residues. CDR1 SEHNR and CDR2 FQNEAQ come from the germline V gene (reference sequence). Trimming cost V 0 bases and J 4 bases, with 12 bases left between them. This CDR3 reads CASSLARSGPYGYTF. The CDR3 DNA reads as TGTGCCAGCAGCTTAGCGAGGTCCGGACCCTATGGCTACACCTTC. Drawing the rest from reference TRBV7-9 and TRBJ1-2, the complete variable domain is DTGVSQNPRHKITKRGQNVTFRCDPISEHNRLYWYRQTLGQGPEFLTYFQNEAQLEKSRLLSDRFSAERPKGSFSTLEIQRTEQGDSAMYLCASSLARSGPYGYTFGSGTRLTVV.

This clonotype was observed at least ten times. The V and J genes are TRBV20-1 and TRBJ2-7, with TRBD1 matching over 10 bases. Losses at the gene ends were 3 bases for V and 2 bases for J; bases not matched to a gene: 4. This CDR3 has 14 amino acids. The germline V gene has CDR1 DFQATT and CDR2 SNEGSKA (reference sequence). The CDR3 sequence is CSASGQGVAYEQYF. In DNA, the CDR3 is TGCAGTGCTAGCGGACAGGGGGTCGCCTACGAGCAGTACTTC.

The rearrangement joins TRBV10-2 to TRBJ2-1, with 7 nucleotides matching TRBD2. The V gene end was trimmed by 4 bases and the J gene end by 6 bases; junction bases not matched to a gene: 6. The CDR3 extends over 14 amino acids. Germline CDR1 reads WSHSY; CDR2 reads SAAADI. The CDR3 loop is CASSVSSGINEQFF. As DNA, the CDR3 is TGCGCCAGCAGTGTGTCTAGCGGCATCAATGAGCAGTTCTTC.

In its sample, this clonotype was seen a few times. The genes are TRBV20-1 and TRBJ2-7; possibly TRBD1 for D (6 bases). The CDR3 spans 14 residues. Germline CDR1 DFQATT, CDR2 SNEGSKA (reference sequence). With 2 bases removed from V and 0 bases from J, the gap between germline ends came to 11 bases. CDR3 in amino acids: CSARKDSFSYEQYF. The DNA of the CDR3 is TGCAGTGCTAGAAAGGACAGCTTCTCCTACGAGCAGTACTTC.

This clonotype was detected ten times or more. CDR3 sequence (DNA): TGTGCCAGCAGCTTTAGGGGGGAAAAACTGTTTTTT. It translates to CASSFRGEKLFF. The chain employs TRBV7-9 and TRBJ1-4, with D tentatively TRBD1 (6 bases). The CDR3 contains 12 residues. Looked up from germline, CDR1 is SEHNR and CDR2 is FQNEAQ (reference sequence). The V and J ends lost 3 bases and 8 bases respectively, with 7 bases between them.

About this clonotype itself: This clone may be a read error of a much larger clone one base away. The chain carries TRBV10-3 and TRBJ2-5; maybe TRBD1 (6 bases). Germline CDR1 reads ENHRY; CDR2 reads SYGVKD. The CDR3 is 16 residues long. This CDR3 is CAISESGAAVQENQYF. The CDR3, as DNA: TGTGCCATCAGTGAGTCGGGGGCCGCGGTCCAAGAGAACCAGTACTTC.

This clonotype was detected ten times or more. This chain joins TRBV5-5 and TRBJ1-1; D is unresolved. Germline CDR1 reads SGHKS; CDR2 reads YYEKEE (reference sequence). V lost 2 bases, J lost 0 bases, and 11 bases lay in between. This CDR3 spans 15 amino acids. The CDR3 sequence: CASSLPGGLNTEAFF. The CDR3 nucleotides read TGTGCCAGCAGCTTACCGGGAGGATTGAACACTGAAGCTTTCTTT.

The chain joins TRBV4-1 to TRBJ2-7, with 9 bases aligning to TRBD1. Trimming at V came to 3 bases and at J to 5 bases, leaving 8 bases not matched to a gene. The germline gives CDR1 MGHRA, CDR2 YSYEKL. The CDR3 runs to 15 residues. The CDR3 DNA is TGCGCCAGCAGCCAGGTGACAGGGGGGAACGACGAGCAGTACTTC. Protein sequence: CASSQVTGGNDEQYF.

This clonotype was counted ten times or more. The chain couples TRBV20-1 to TRBJ2-7; no clear D gene. Trimming stripped 0 bases from V and 3 bases from J, with 12 bases between. Germline loops: CDR1 DFQATT, CDR2 SNEGSKA (reference sequence). The CDR3 loop spans 14 amino acids. For the CDR3, the DNA is TGCAGTGCTAGAGATAGCCGGAGCCACTACGAGCAGTACTTC. Residues: CSARDSRSHYEQYF.

There are a few counts of this clonotype. This chain connects TRBV9 to TRBJ2-3; D gene unclear. Trimming took 2 bases from V and 6 from J, leaving 10 bases between them. This CDR3 spans 13 amino acids. Germline assignment: CDR1 SGDLS and CDR2 YYNGEE. The CDR3 region is CASSVGGLDTQYF. The CDR3 bases are TGTGCCAGCAGCGTTGGTGGTCTTGATACGCAGTATTTT.

This clonotype was picked up many times. This chain connects TRBV4-3 to TRBJ2-4; D gene uncertain. V shed 0 bases and J shed 0 bases, with 9 bases lying between them. This CDR3 is 16 amino acids long. CDR1 and CDR2 from the germline V gene are LGHNA and YSLEER. The CDR3 sequence: CASSQDRPAAKNIQYF. In DNA form, the CDR3 reads TGCGCCAGCAGCCAAGATCGCCCAGCAGCCAAAAACATTCAGTACTTC.

V gene TRBV7-2 combines with J gene TRBJ1-1; TRBD1 might be the D (6 bases). V lost 5 bases to trimming and J lost 11 bases, with 18 bases between them. Germline CDR1 reads SGHTA; CDR2 reads FQGNSA. The CDR3 is 13 residues long. DNA for the CDR3: TGTGCCAGCAGCCGCGAGGGGGGGCGGCCGGCTTTCTTT. Amino acids: CASSREGGRPAFF. Variable domain in full (rest from reference TRBV7-2 and TRBJ1-1): GAGVSQSPSNKVTEKGKDVELRCDPISGHTALYWYRQSLGQGLEFLIYFQGNSAPDKSGLPSDRFSAERTGGSVSTLTIQRTQQEDSAVYLCASSREGGRPAFFGQGTRLTVV.

This clonotype was counted at least ten times. This rearrangement joins TRBV7-2 to TRBJ2-6, with 11 bases matching TRBD2. CDR3 size: 17 residues. Looked up from germline, CDR1 is SGHTA and CDR2 is FQGNSA. J lost 2 bases, V lost 6 bases, and 6 bases had no gene match. The DNA for the CDR3 is TGTGCCAGCAGTCAGACTAGCGGGACACCTGGGGCCAACGTCCTGACTTTC. This sequence encodes CASSQTSGTPGANVLTF.

This clonotype has only a few counts. Given a much more abundant clone one base away, this may be a read error. The chain links TRBV20-1 to TRBJ2-4; a weak D match, TRBD1 (5 bases). The CDR3 is 15 residues long. The germline gives CDR1 DFQATT, CDR2 SNEGSKA (reference sequence). CDR3 amino acids: CSARVAGLAKKIQYF. The CDR3 DNA reads TGCAGTGCTAGAGTGGCAGGGTTAGCCAAAAAAATTCAGTACTTC.

This clonotype was counted at least ten times. The V call is TRBV5-1, the J call TRBJ2-1; 12 bases match TRBD1. The CDR3 runs 16 residues. Germline V gene lookup returns CDR1 SGHRS and CDR2 YFSETQ. V trimming: 0 bases; J trimming: 7 bases; junction bases outside the gene matches: 5. Here the CDR3 reads CASSLGGTGGLNEQFF. For the CDR3, the DNA is TGCGCCAGCAGCTTGGGGGGGACAGGGGGCCTGAATGAGCAGTTCTTC.

This clonotype has only a few counts. V is TRBV19 and J is TRBJ1-1; D gene ambiguous. Germline CDR1 and CDR2: LNHDA and SQIVND (reference sequence). Trimming removed 3 bases at V and 4 bases at J, with 6 bases between. The CDR3 sequence is 12 residues long. The CDR3 is CASSIAGTEAFF. In DNA form, the CDR3 reads TGTGCCAGTAGTATTGCTGGCACTGAAGCTTTCTTT.

This clonotype was seen at least ten times. This rearrangement joins TRBV4-3 to TRBJ1-1, with D perhaps matching TRBD1 (5 bases). This CDR3 comprises 14 residues. V was clipped by 8 bases and J by 3 bases, with 16 bases between them. In germline, CDR1 is LGHNA, CDR2 YSLEER. CDR3: CASSRSGGYTEAFF. The CDR3 bases are TGCGCCAGCTCTCGTTCCGGGGGTTACACTGAAGCTTTCTTT.

The chain recombines TRBV2 with TRBJ2-1, with D maybe TRBD1 (6 bases). This CDR3 region has 13 residues. The V gene's germline CDR1 is SNHLY and CDR2 FYNNEI. Trimming pared 3 bases from V and 10 bases from J, leaving 13 bases between. Written as DNA, the CDR3 is TGTGCCAGCAGTGAGCAGGGGATGGGGGAGCAGTTCTTC. It encodes CASSEQGMGEQFF.